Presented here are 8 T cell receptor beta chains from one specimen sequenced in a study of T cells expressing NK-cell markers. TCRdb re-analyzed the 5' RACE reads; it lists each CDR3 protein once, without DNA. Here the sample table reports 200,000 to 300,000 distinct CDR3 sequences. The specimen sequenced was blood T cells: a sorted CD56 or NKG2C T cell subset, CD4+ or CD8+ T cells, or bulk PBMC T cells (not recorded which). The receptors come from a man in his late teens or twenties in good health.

The CDR3 loop reads CANAREMTGEETQYF. This chain links TRBV6-1 with TRBJ2-5; TCRdb picks TRBD1, but there is no DNA to check that call. The CDR3 has 15 residues. CDR1 is MNHNS and CDR2 is SASEGT in the germline V gene.

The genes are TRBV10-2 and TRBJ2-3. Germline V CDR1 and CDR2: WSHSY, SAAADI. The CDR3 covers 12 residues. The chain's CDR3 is CASHQRADTQYF.

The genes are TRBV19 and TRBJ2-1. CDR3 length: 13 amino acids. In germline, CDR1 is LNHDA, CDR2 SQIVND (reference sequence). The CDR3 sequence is CASASGSYNEQFF.

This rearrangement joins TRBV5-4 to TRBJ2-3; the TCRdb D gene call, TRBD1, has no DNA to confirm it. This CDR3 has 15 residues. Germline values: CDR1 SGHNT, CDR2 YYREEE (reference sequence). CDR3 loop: CASSLAVGGPDTQYF.

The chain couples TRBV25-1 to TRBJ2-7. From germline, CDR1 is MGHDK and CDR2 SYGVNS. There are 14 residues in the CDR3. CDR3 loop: CASSEFGSFGEQYF.

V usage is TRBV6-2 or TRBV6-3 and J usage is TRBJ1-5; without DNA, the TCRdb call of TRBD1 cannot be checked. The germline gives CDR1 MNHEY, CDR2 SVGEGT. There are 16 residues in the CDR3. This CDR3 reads CASSSVGQRSNQPQHF.

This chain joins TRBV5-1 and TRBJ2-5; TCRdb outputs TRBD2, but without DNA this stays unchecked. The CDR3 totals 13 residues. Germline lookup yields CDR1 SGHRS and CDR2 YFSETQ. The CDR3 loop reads CASRFGEGETQYF.

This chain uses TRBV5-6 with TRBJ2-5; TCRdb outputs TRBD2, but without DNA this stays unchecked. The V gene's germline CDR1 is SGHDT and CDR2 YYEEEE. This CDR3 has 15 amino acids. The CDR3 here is CASSLASSSEETQYF.